The 25 T cell receptor beta chains below come from one sample, sequenced in a study of OX40 agonist ivuxolimab in advanced cancers. The protocol was immunoSEQ multiplex PCR, while the TCRdb copy is restricted to in-frame clones and leaves out a portion. The table has under 65,000 clones, about 91% seen once. Sequences were derived from CD4+ or CD8+ T cells sorted from blood, sampled in a trial of the OX40 agonist ivuxolimab. The receptors originated from an adult with an advanced solid tumor such as melanoma, head and neck, liver or kidney cancer.

V is TRBV10-3 and J is TRBJ2-6; 7 nucleotides agree with TRBD1. The germline gives CDR1 ENHRY, CDR2 SYGVKD. The V and J ends lost 6 bases and 1 base, in that order; junction bases with no gene match: 3. This CDR3 region has 15 residues. CDR3 amino acids: CAIRQQGSGANVLTF. The CDR3 nucleotides are TGTGCCATCAGACAACAGGGGTCTGGGGCCAACGTCCTGACTTTC.

The chain recombines TRBV7-2 with TRBJ2-3; D remains unclear. The CDR3 totals 14 residues. V was trimmed by 5 bases and J by 0 bases, leaving 9 bases between them. The germline V gene encodes CDR1 SGHTA and CDR2 FQGNSA. The CDR3 DNA is TGTGCCAGCAGCCCGGCTCGCAGCACAGATACGCAGTATTTT. Residues: CASSPARSTDTQYF. Full variable domain (remainder filled in from reference TRBV7-2 and TRBJ2-3): GAGVSQSPSNKVTEKGKDVELRCDPISGHTALYWYRQSLGQGLEFLIYFQGNSAPDKSGLPSDRFSAERTGGSVSTLTIQRTQQEDSAVYLCASSPARSTDTQYFGPGTRLTVL.

This clone was picked up one time. V and J are TRBV27 and TRBJ1-4; D remains unclear. V was trimmed by 2 bases and J by 7 bases, leaving 11 bases between them. The germline gives CDR1 MNHEY, CDR2 SMNVEV (reference sequence). The CDR3 is 14 residues long. The CDR3 DNA reads as TGTGCCAGCAGTTTAGGGCGGCGGGGTGAAAAACTGTTTTTT. The encoded protein is CASSLGRRGEKLFF.

The rearrangement uses TRBV19 and TRBJ1-1; D call uncertain. The V gene lost 4 bases and the J gene lost 2 bases, with 5 bases spanning the gap. From germline, CDR1 is LNHDA and CDR2 SQIVND (reference sequence). This CDR3 spans 12 amino acids. CDR3 residues: CASSTINTEAFF. In DNA form, the CDR3 reads TGTGCCAGTAGTACAATAAACACTGAAGCTTTCTTT.

The rearrangement links TRBV7-2 to TRBJ2-7; D unresolved. Per the germline V gene, CDR1 is SGHTA and CDR2 is FQGNSA. This CDR3 has 12 amino acids. V lost 2 bases and J 3 bases, leaving 5 bases between the germline ends. CDR3: CASSLNDYEQYF. As DNA, the CDR3 is TGTGCCAGCAGCTTAAACGACTACGAGCAGTACTTC.

The J gene is TRBJ1-2, the V gene TRBV27; 8 nucleotides agree with TRBD1. Looked up from germline, CDR1 is MNHEY and CDR2 is SMNVEV (reference sequence). Trimming cost V 4 bases and J 3 bases; bases outside gene matches: 4. The CDR3 spans 14 residues. The DNA for the CDR3 is TGTGCCAGCAGTTCAGGGGGCAGCGACTATGGCTACACCTTC. The encoded protein is CASSSGGSDYGYTF.

This chain links TRBV7-9 with TRBJ1-1, with D unresolved. The CDR3 extends over 15 amino acids. Germline V gives CDR1 SEHNR, CDR2 FQNEAQ (reference sequence). V was shortened by 2 bases and J by 1 base, with 11 bases between the two germline ends. CDR3 region: CASSLIEQPNTEAFF. CDR3 in DNA: TGTGCCAGCAGCTTAATCGAACAGCCGAACACTGAAGCTTTCTTT.

The V call is TRBV30, the J call TRBJ1-1; D is uncertain. Trimming took off 0 bases at V and 1 base at J, with 15 bases between the two ends. CDR1 GTSNPN and CDR2 SVGIG come from the germline V gene (reference sequence). The CDR3 totals 16 residues. The CDR3 DNA reads as TGTGCCTGGAGTGTACCTCATCGACGGACGAACACTGAAGCTTTCTTT. Protein sequence: CAWSVPHRRTNTEAFF.

This clone came up a few times. The rearrangement joins TRBV11-3 to TRBJ2-5; 11 bases agree with TRBD1. The V gene end was trimmed by 6 bases and the J gene end by 3 bases; junction bases not matched to a gene: 3. The CDR3 consists of 14 residues. Germline V CDR1 and CDR2: SGHNT, YENEEA. The CDR3 DNA reads as TGTGCCAGCAGTGGACAGGGGGCCGAAGAGACCCAGTACTTC. Its translation is CASSGQGAEETQYF.

The chain recombines TRBV27 with TRBJ2-3; the D is unclear. The CDR3 is made up of 14 amino acids. Trimming took off 2 bases at V and 2 bases at J, with 8 bases between the two ends. Germline-derived CDR1 and CDR2 are MNHEY and SMNVEV (reference sequence). CDR3: CASSLGRATDTQYF. CDR3 DNA: TGTGCCAGCAGTTTAGGGCGAGCCACAGATACGCAGTATTTT.

CDR3 bases: TGTGCCAGCTCACCATACAGGTACCCTGAAGCTTTCTTT. It is translated as CASSPYRYPEAFF. The V call is TRBV18, the J call TRBJ1-1; D may be TRBD1 (5 bases). The germline CDR1 and CDR2 sequences are KGHSH and LQKENI. Deletions cut 2 bases from V and 6 bases from J, with 10 bases between. CDR3 length equals 13 residues.

The V gene is TRBV11-2, the J gene TRBJ2-5; maybe TRBD2 (6 bases). Trimming removed 3 bases from V and 1 base from J, with 9 bases in between. Germline V lookup: CDR1 SGHAT, CDR2 FQNNGV. The CDR3 sequence is 14 residues long. The CDR3 region is CASSFGGTQETQYF. CDR3 coding DNA: TGTGCCAGCAGCTTTGGAGGGACCCAAGAGACCCAGTACTTC. Together with reference TRBV11-2 and TRBJ2-5, the CDR3 gives the full variable domain: EAGVAQSPRYKIIEKRQSVAFWCNPISGHATLYWYQQILGQGPKLLIQFQNNGVVDDSQLPKDRFSAERLKGVDSTLKIQPAKLEDSAVYLCASSFGGTQETQYFGPGTRLLVL.

The chain links TRBV19 to TRBJ1-1; D not resolved. The CDR3 spans 13 residues. Per the germline V gene, CDR1 is LNHDA and CDR2 is SQIVND (reference sequence). V lost 7 bases and J lost 4, with 13 bases in between. The CDR3 loop is CASTQPEGTEAFF. The CDR3 DNA sequence: TGTGCCAGTACCCAGCCCGAGGGCACTGAAGCTTTCTTT.

This chain uses TRBV7-2 with TRBJ2-1; tentative D call: TRBD2 (6 bases). V dropped 1 base and J dropped 5 bases, with 9 bases sitting between them. CDR1 SGHTA and CDR2 FQGNSA come from the germline V gene. The CDR3 is 14 amino acids. DNA for the CDR3: TGTGCCAGCAGCTTAGGTCCTAGCGACAATGAGCAGTTCTTC. The encoded protein is CASSLGPSDNEQFF.

This rearrangement joins TRBV7-2 to TRBJ2-7, with TRBD1 identical over 10 bases. CDR1 is SGHTA, CDR2 FQGNSA, per germline. V trimming: 0 bases; J trimming: 6 bases; junction bases outside the gene matches: 5. The CDR3 consists of 15 residues. The CDR3 nucleotides read TGTGCCAGCAGCTTAGCTTGGGGGACAGGGGTCGAGCAGTACTTC. This encodes CASSLAWGTGVEQYF.

CDR3 sequence: CASSSGLAGQYF. In DNA, the CDR3 is TGTGCCAGCAGTTCGGGACTAGCGGGTCAGTACTTC. The genes are TRBV6-6 and TRBJ2-5, with 12 positions matching TRBD2. The germline V gene has CDR1 MNHNY and CDR2 SVGAGI (reference sequence). This CDR3 is 12 amino acids long. The J segment lost 11 bases and the V segment lost 4 bases, leaving 2 bases of the junction unmatched.

This chain connects TRBV30 to TRBJ1-1, with D uncertain. The ends were cut back, 0 bases at V and 1 base at J, with 6 bases in the middle. Germline lookup yields CDR1 GTSNPN and CDR2 SVGIG (reference sequence). This CDR3 spans 13 amino acids. CDR3 nucleotides: TGTGCCTGGAGTGTTCAAACGAACACTGAAGCTTTCTTT. It specifies CAWSVQTNTEAFF. Full variable domain (outside the CDR3, taken from reference TRBV30 and TRBJ1-1): SQTIHQWPATLVQPVGSPLSLECTVEGTSNPNLYWYRQAAGRGLQLLFYSVGIGQISSEVPQNLSASRPQDRQFILSSKKLLLSDSGFYLCAWSVQTNTEAFFGQGTRLTVV.

The rearrangement links TRBV6-1 to TRBJ2-2; TRBD2 aligns across 7 bases. V trimming: 6 bases; J trimming: 8 bases; junction bases outside the gene matches: 12. This CDR3 comprises 15 residues. In germline, CDR1 is MNHNS, CDR2 SASEGT. The CDR3 spells CASSAQREIGGELFF. CDR3 nucleotide sequence: TGTGCCAGCAGCGCCCAGCGGGAAATCGGGGGGGAGCTGTTTTTT.

The J gene is TRBJ2-3, the V gene TRBV11-2; 14 bases match TRBD2. Germline V gives CDR1 SGHAT, CDR2 FQNNGV. This CDR3 has 19 residues. Unmatched junction bases numbered 13, after V lost 4 bases and J lost 4 bases. This CDR3 is CASSSPGLAGEGEADTQYF. CDR3 DNA sequence: TGTGCCAGCAGCTCGCCGGGACTAGCGGGAGAGGGGGAGGCAGATACGCAGTATTTT.

The genes are TRBV19 and TRBJ1-1, with 12 positions matching TRBD1. Trimming removed 6 bases from V and 5 bases from J; junction bases left unmatched: 7. Germline lookup yields CDR1 LNHDA and CDR2 SQIVND (reference sequence). The CDR3 sequence is 15 residues long. The CDR3: CASSRDRGLRTEAFF. CDR3 DNA sequence: TGTGCCAGTAGCCGGGACAGGGGGCTTCGAACTGAAGCTTTCTTT.

The chain joins TRBV6-5 to TRBJ2-7; D uncertain. Germline V lookup: CDR1 MNHEY, CDR2 SVGAGI. The CDR3 consists of 15 residues. Between the trimmed V and J ends, which lost 7 bases and 0 bases, there was a span of 16 bases. CDR3 bases: TGTGCCAGCACCACCCTTGGCGCGAGCTCCTACGAGCAGTACTTC. Translation: CASTTLGASSYEQYF.

This chain uses TRBV27 with TRBJ2-1; 9 nucleotides align to TRBD2. Germline trimming cut 4 bases from V and 1 base from J; bases unmatched to any gene: 2. CDR1 and CDR2 from the germline V gene are MNHEY and SMNVEV (reference sequence). The CDR3 is made up of 15 amino acids. CDR3 nucleotides: TGTGCCAGCAGTTCCCTAGCGGGATCCTACAATGAGCAGTTCTTC. Residues: CASSSLAGSYNEQFF.

This clone was detected once. This chain uses TRBV27 with TRBJ1-1; D is perhaps TRBD1 (6 bases). Per the germline V gene, CDR1 is MNHEY and CDR2 is SMNVEV (reference sequence). Trimming stripped 3 bases from V and 0 bases from J, with 8 bases between. The CDR3 consists of 14 residues. This CDR3 is CASSFQGMNTEAFF. For the CDR3, the DNA is TGTGCCAGCAGTTTTCAGGGGATGAACACTGAAGCTTTCTTT.

The chain has TRBV5-8 and TRBJ2-5; either TRBD1 or TRBD2 may supply D (6 bases each). CDR3 length: 14 residues. Trimming shortened V by 4 bases and J by 5 bases, and 15 bases separated the two germline ends. CDR1 is SGHTS and CDR2 is YDEGEE in the germline V gene. The CDR3 sequence is CASSGGLPRETQYF. The CDR3 DNA reads as TGTGCCAGCAGCGGGGGGCTCCCCAGGGAGACCCAGTACTTC.

The sample holds one count of this clone. The chain joins TRBV5-1 to TRBJ2-5, with D tentatively TRBD1 or TRBD2 (5 bases each). V was shortened by 7 bases and J by 3 bases, with 7 bases between the two germline ends. This CDR3 has 11 amino acids. The V gene's germline CDR1 is SGHRS and CDR2 YFSETQ. CDR3 residues: CASGGEETQYF. The CDR3 nucleotides are TGCGCCAGCGGGGGAGAAGAGACCCAGTACTTC.